Below, 18 T cell receptor beta chains from the same sample are listed, as sequenced in a study of tumor and adjacent non-tumor tissue in lung cancer. No cell sorting was done before RNA was extracted from the tissue. This non-tumor lung sample came from over 3 cm beyond the tumor edge. TCRbeta libraries were built with three rounds of nested PCR, modified from ARM-PCR. TCRdb reprocessed the multiplex PCR reads via MiXCR and lists one record per CDR3 protein. The sample has approximately 120,000 distinct CDR3 sequences, around 57% seen once. Sequencing used distant non-tumor lung tissue. Every receptor here comes from a man aged 55 to 70 with non-small cell lung cancer.

This clonotype ranks as medium-sized (0.01 to 0.1%). The J gene is TRBJ2-7, the V gene TRBV13; D call uncertain. The germline CDR1 and CDR2 sequences are PRHDT and FYEKMQ (reference sequence). The CDR3 has 11 residues. V was pared by 5 bases and J by 10 bases, with 12 bases between. In DNA form, the CDR3 reads TGTGCCAGCAGCATTGAACGCTCTCAGTACTTC. As protein: CASSIERSQYF.

Many counts were recorded for this clonotype. This chain links TRBV6-2 or TRBV6-3 with TRBJ2-2, with TRBD2 matching 7 bases. Germline V CDR1 and CDR2: MNHEY, SVGEGT. Germline trimming cut 5 bases from V and 3 bases from J; bases unmatched to any gene: 9. The CDR3 consists of 16 residues. CDR3 region: CASSDPSSGHTGELFF. The DNA of the CDR3 is TGTGCCAGCAGTGACCCATCTAGCGGCCACACCGGGGAGCTGTTTTTT.

In regard to this clonotype: The junction and the germline gene differ at one end; a read error may be behind it. The genes are TRBV6-1 and TRBJ1-1; D possibly corresponds to TRBD1 (5 bases). Germline V gene sequence: CDR1 MNHNS, CDR2 SASEGT. The CDR3 contains 13 residues. The CDR3 DNA reads as TGTGCCAGCAGTGATGCGGGGGGGGGTTGGGCTTGCTTT. It translates to CASSDAGGGWACF.

This clonotype was found many times. The rearrangement uses TRBV12-3 or TRBV12-4 and TRBJ2-5, with 7 nucleotides matching TRBD1. Trimming removed 6 bases from V and 4 bases from J; junction bases left unmatched: 8. The CDR3 runs to 14 residues. The CDR3 DNA reads as TGTGCCAGCAGCTACGGGACAGCTTCAGAGACCCAGTACTTC. Its translation is CASSYGTASETQYF.

There are many counts of this clonotype. The genes are TRBV5-1 and TRBJ2-3, with 8 bases matching TRBD2. The CDR3 sequence is 15 residues long. J gave up 2 bases and V 2 bases, and 4 bases lay outside the gene matches. The germline V gene encodes CDR1 SGHRS and CDR2 YFSETQ. For the CDR3, the DNA is TGCGCCAGCAGCTTTAGCGGGAAAGTCACAGATACGCAGTATTTT. Encoded protein: CASSFSGKVTDTQYF. The variable domain in full, with the rest retrieved from reference TRBV5-1 and TRBJ2-3, is KAGVTQTPRYLIKTRGQQVTLSCSPISGHRSVSWYQQTPGQGLQFLFEYFSETQRNKGNFPGRFSGRQFSNSRSEMNVSTLELGDSALYLCASSFSGKVTDTQYFGPGTRLTVL.

This clonotype has only one observation. A junction boundary mismatches the germline segment, possibly from a read error. CDR3 in DNA: TGTGCCAGCAGCCCGGGATCCTACCAGCCCCAGCACTTT. Protein product: CASSPGSYQPQHF. The genes are TRBV11-3 and TRBJ1-5; D is unclear. The CDR3 extends over 13 amino acids. Germline lookup yields CDR1 SGHNT and CDR2 YENEEA.

The J gene is TRBJ1-1, the V gene TRBV5-1; D remains unclear. The CDR3 runs to 15 residues. V lost 5 bases, J lost 3 bases, and 17 bases lay in between. The germline gives CDR1 SGHRS, CDR2 YFSETQ. The CDR3 is CASSSRPGEHTEAFF. In DNA, the CDR3 is TGCGCCAGCAGTTCCCGACCGGGCGAGCACACTGAAGCTTTCTTT.

About this clonotype itself: This may come from a read error, since a much larger clone is one base off. The chain is built from TRBV12-3 or TRBV12-4 and TRBJ1-1; possible D gene TRBD1, 5 bases. V lost 5 bases and J 1 base, leaving 17 bases between the germline ends. The CDR3 spans 16 residues. The CDR3 loop is CASSLRRGRKNTEAFF. CDR3 sequence (DNA): TGTGCCAGCAGTCTCCGACGGGGACGGAAGAACACTGAAGCTTTCTTT.

This clonotype was seen many times. The chain couples TRBV7-8 to TRBJ1-1, with a weak D call TRBD1 (5 bases). The CDR3 covers 15 residues. CDR1 and CDR2 from the germline V gene are SGHVS and FQNEAQ. Trimming left V 4 bases short and J 1 base short, with 13 bases between. The CDR3 spells CASSSQGHSNTEAFF. DNA of the CDR3: TGTGCCAGCAGCTCACAAGGACACTCGAACACTGAAGCTTTCTTT.

V is TRBV6-5 and J is TRBJ1-2; TRBD1 might be the D (5 bases). CDR3 length: 15 amino acids. V was pared by 7 bases and J by 6 bases, with 21 bases between. Germline loops: CDR1 MNHEY, CDR2 SVGAGI. The CDR3: CASTEGTMMNHGYTF. CDR3 bases: TGTGCCAGCACGGAGGGGACGATGATGAACCATGGCTACACCTTC.

The genes are TRBV5-6 and TRBJ1-5; a possible D gene is TRBD1 (5 bases). This CDR3 spans 14 amino acids. V lost 1 base to trimming and J lost 7 bases, with 12 bases between them. Germline values: CDR1 SGHDT, CDR2 YYEEEE. CDR3 in DNA: TGTGCCAGCAGCTTGAGGGACTCGGTGCAGCCCCAGCATTTT. Amino acid sequence: CASSLRDSVQPQHF.

V is TRBV9 and J is TRBJ1-5, with D maybe TRBD1 (6 bases). The length of the CDR3 is 15 residues. Germline lookup yields CDR1 SGDLS and CDR2 YYNGEE. Trimming shortened V by 7 bases and J by 5 bases, and 19 bases separated the two germline ends. CDR3 sequence reads: CASQRGRGDYQPQHF. In DNA, the CDR3 is TGTGCCAGCCAACGGGGCAGGGGCGATTATCAGCCCCAGCATTTT. Complete variable domain (other parts from reference TRBV9 and TRBJ1-5): DSGVTQTPKHLITATGQRVTLRCSPRSGDLSVYWYQQSLDQGLQFLIQYYNGEERAKGNILERFSAQQFPDLHSELNLSSLELGDSALYFCASQRGRGDYQPQHFGDGTRLSIL.

The genes are TRBV11-2 and TRBJ2-5; possibly TRBD2 for D (6 bases). The CDR3 loop spans 16 amino acids. V was shortened by 5 bases and J by 5 bases, with 21 bases between the two germline ends. Germline CDR1 is SGHAT and CDR2 is FQNNGV. The CDR3 DNA sequence: TGTGCCAGCAGCCCCCATACTAGCTGGGTAGGGGAGACCCAGTACTTC. It is translated as CASSPHTSWVGETQYF.

This chain's CDR3 is CGNSYFQGQAAISEAFF. Written as DNA, the CDR3 is TGTGGCAACAGTTACTTTCAAGGACAGGCGGCTATTTCTGAAGCTTTCTTT. The rearrangement uses TRBV6-2 or TRBV6-3 and TRBJ1-1; 7 bases are shared with TRBD1. This CDR3 is built from 17 residues. Germline V gene data show CDR1 as MNHEY and CDR2 as SVGEGT.

Concerning this clonotype itself: Sequence at one end of the junction differs from germline and may be a read error. The gene calls are TRBV5-8 and TRBJ2-2; D possibly matches TRBD1 or TRBD2 (5 bases each). CDR1 SGHTS and CDR2 YDEGEE come from the germline V gene. CDR3 size: 15 residues. CDR3 in amino acids: CASRLLGQSTGEMFF. The CDR3 bases are TGTGCCAGCAGGTTGCTTGGACAATCTACCGGGGAGATGTTTTTT.

A note on this clonotype: The junction shows a germline mismatch at one end, possibly a read error. This chain joins TRBV11-3 and TRBJ2-3; D gene unclear. The germline gives CDR1 SGHNT, CDR2 YENEEA. CDR3 length: 14 residues. The CDR3 protein is CASSLVGYTDTRYF. As DNA, the CDR3 is TGTGCCAGCAGTTTAGTCGGTTACACAGATACGCGGTATTTT.

Comments on this clonotype: Germline and junction disagree at one end, which may indicate a read error. CDR3 bases: TGTGCCAGCAGCCAGCAGGGTTCCGGGGCCAACGTCCTGTCTTTC. It codes for CASSQQGSGANVLSF. This chain uses TRBV11-3 with TRBJ2-6; either TRBD1 or TRBD2 may supply D (5 bases each). The CDR3 runs to 15 residues. CDR1 is SGHNT and CDR2 is YENEEA in the germline V gene. Full variable domain (remainder filled in from reference TRBV11-3 and TRBJ2-6): EAGVVQSPRYKIIEKKQPVAFWCNPISGHNTLYWYLQNLGQGPELLIRYENEEAVDDSQLPKDRFSAERLKGVDSTLKIQPAELGDSAVYLCASSQQGSGANVLSFGAGSRLTVL.

To note about this clonotype: A much larger clone lies one base from this, so it may be a read error. V usage is TRBV12-3 or TRBV12-4 and J usage is TRBJ2-7; 9 bases are shared with TRBD2. The CDR3 covers 14 residues. V shed 5 bases and J 3 bases; nucleotides not matched to a gene: 5. The CDR3: CASSPGTSLYEQYF. Written as DNA, the CDR3 is TGTGCCAGCAGTCCCGGGACTAGCCTCTACGAGCAGTACTTC.